This T cell receptor beta chain is from a study of glioma-infiltrating T cells. V lost 5 bases, J lost 3 bases, and 14 bases lay in between. From germline, CDR1 is KGHSH and CDR2 LQKENI. The CDR3 totals 14 residues. Remarks on this clonotype: Its specificity is unknown.

General study results and limits: Tissue-blood divergence was below expectation in non-neoplastic patients, above in gliomas. Only very few CDR3 sequences appeared in both tissue and blood.

Using RNA template, CDR3s of TCR alpha and beta were amplified with iRepertoire arm-PCR. A single record per CDR3 protein comes from TCRdb applying MiXCR to the multiplex PCR reads. The top ten clones hold around 20% of a sample with 150,000 to 200,000 distinct CDR3 sequences, around 32% of them seen once. Sample: glioma tissue, nonneoplastic brain tissue, or PBMCs (not recorded which). The chain employs TRBV18 and TRBJ2-7, with TRBD2 as a possible D gene (7 bases). The clonotype was recovered from a human donor with low-grade glioma or glioblastoma, undergoing nonglioma brain surgery, or in good health (not recorded which). CDR3 in amino acids: CASSAQGRGYEQYF. In DNA, the CDR3 is TGTGCCAGCTCAGCCCAGGGGAGGGGCTACGAGCAGTACTTC. The complete variable domain, with remaining parts taken from reference TRBV18 and TRBJ2-7, reads NAGVMQNPRHLVRRRGQEARLRCSPMKGHSHVYWYRQLPEEGLKFMVYLQKENIIDESGMPKERFSAEFPKEGPSILRIQQVVRGDSAAYFCASSAQGRGYEQYFGPGTRLTVT.